This record looks at one TCR beta chain sequence and its context. Its antigen has not been determined. No per-base quality is available; no much larger clone lies one base away. In Seattle, one collaborating source enrolled patients while the infection was active and tracked those patients longitudinally over the course of disease. Collaborating institutions collected whole blood in K2EDTA tubes following their own protocols. Collaborator samples were shipped for TCRbeta analysis as frozen whole blood, isolated PBMCs, or DNA extracted from either sample type. This sample is part of a study of blood T cell repertoires in COVID-19 (dated by TCRdb to between 2020 and 2021). With regard to the full study: Samples from collaborators originated in the United States, Italy and Spain and spanned both the acute and convalescent phases of COVID-19. The prospective study material was composed of cDNA or gDNA derived from T cells, B-cell-depleted T cells, or PBMCs. Subjects who had been exposed to COVID-19, were actively infected with it, or had recovered from it provided the deeply sampled blood TCRbeta repertoires that made up the dataset. The repertoires were made available in a free public database intended to serve as a resource for research on the immune response to SARS-CoV-2. The samples were drawn from two sources: the first 160 participants of the ongoing ImmuneRACE study, and 1,200 or so subjects contributed by 6 global collaborators. The sample metadata nearly always contained a de-identified subject ID, COVID-19 status, age in years and sex. HLA class I and class II types, where available, came from metadata supplied by the sample provider rather than from assay-based typing.

Findings and caveats that apply to the study as a whole: How much clinical and demographic metadata was included differed by source and by participant, and the metadata was provided uncurated.

CDR3 length: 14 amino acids, cysteine to phenylalanine. Just the 42-base CDR3 DNA is kept, in frame starting at base 1. The trim is 5 bases for V and 5 bases for J, with a gap of 14 bases between the germline ends. For CDR1 and CDR2, the germline V gene lists KGHDR and SFDVKD. TCRbeta CDR3 regions were amplified from genomic DNA using the immunoSEQ Assay, a bias-controlled multiplex PCR. The source study handled its data this way. Nucleated cell counts per sample were estimated from amplification of reference gene primers within the assay. To quantify the absolute abundance of each unique TCRbeta CDR3 rearrangement, sequence reads were collapsed and filtered. Productive Simpson clonality was computed per sample as the square root of Simpson's diversity index over productive rearrangements. TCRdb took this table from immuneACCESS and kept in-frame rearrangements with V and J called. Such tables lack part of the clones; where checked against another copy, unresolved V genes explain under half of the gap, and the rest is unexplained. The V and J calls and clone size were taken over from that table, and D and trimming were inferred from the DNA. Within this sample are about 250,000 clones, with 85% of them counted one time only. The top ten clones comprise approximately 5% of the sample.

What was sequenced was peripheral blood. The clonotype comes from a man between 50 and 59 years old with COVID-19, enrolled during active disease. The receptor chain draws on TRBV24-1 and TRBJ2-5; the D gene is perhaps TRBD1, on 5 matching bases. The CDR3: CATSGQGSWETQYF. The DNA sequence follows: TGTGCCACCAGTGGGCAGGGTTCTTGGGAGACCCAGTACTTC.